Presented here are 16 T cell receptor beta chains from one specimen sequenced in a study of CD8+ T cells in alopecia areata. RNA, once extracted, was reverse transcribed into cDNA for use as the sequencing template. Clones were read by immunoSEQ multiplex PCR, and TCRdb kept only the in-frame ones, dropping some. The table lists roughly 150,000 clones, about 54% of them singletons. The sequencing input was CD4+ T cells sorted from blood. The receptors here all came from a human donor in good health.

The chain employs TRBV5-6 and TRBJ1-4; D unclear. Germline CDR1 and CDR2: SGHDT and YYEEEE. With 1 base removed from V and 5 bases from J, the gap between germline ends came to 6 bases. The CDR3 runs to 13 residues. The CDR3 DNA reads TGTGCCAGCAGCTTGACTCTCAATGAAAAACTGTTTTTT. Translating it yields CASSLTLNEKLFF.

As regards this clone: An end of the junction differs from the germline gene, which may be a read error. The gene calls are TRBV29-1 and TRBJ2-2; D assignment may be TRBD1 or TRBD2 (5 bases each). Germline assignment: CDR1 SQVTM and CDR2 ANQGSEA. This CDR3 region has 14 residues. The CDR3 DNA sequence: TGCAGCGTGGGACCCGGACATCCCTCCGGAGAGCTGTTTTTT. Residues: CSVGPGHPSGELFF.

The CDR3 region has the DNA TGTGCCAGCAGCCCACACCCGACTAGCGGTACGCAGTATTTT. Its protein product is CASSPHPTSGTQYF. The V and J genes are TRBV7-3 and TRBJ2-3; 9 bases line up with TRBD2. The CDR3 is 14 residues long. Germline V CDR1 and CDR2: SGHTA, FQGTGA. Trimming took 5 bases from V and 8 from J; bases not matched to a gene: 8.

The chain uses TRBV29-1 and TRBJ2-1, with 9 bases fitting TRBD1. J lost 2 bases, V lost 0 bases, and 8 bases had no gene match. The length of the CDR3 is 17 residues. Germline CDR1 reads SQVTM; CDR2 reads ANQGSEA. CDR3 protein: CSVEDPAGDRAYNEQFF. CDR3 DNA: TGCAGCGTTGAAGATCCCGCGGGGGACAGGGCCTACAATGAGCAGTTCTTC.

This rearrangement joins TRBV2 to TRBJ2-7, with 9 bases aligning to TRBD2. Unmatched junction bases numbered 7, after V lost 6 bases and J lost 4 bases. The CDR3 length is 14 residues. Germline-derived CDR1 and CDR2 are SNHLY and FYNNEI. Here the CDR3 DNA reads TGTGCCAGCAGCCTTAGCGGGAGTGCGTACGAGCAGTACTTC. Residues: CASSLSGSAYEQYF.

V usage is TRBV30 and J usage is TRBJ2-3, with D possibly matching TRBD1 (5 bases). CDR3 length: 15 amino acids. Germline V gives CDR1 GTSNPN, CDR2 SVGIG (reference sequence). V gave up 1 base and J gave up 2 bases, with 13 bases separating them. The CDR3 DNA follows: TGTGCCTGGAGTGACGGTCAGGGAAACACAGATACGCAGTATTTT. It codes for CAWSDGQGNTDTQYF.

This chain joins TRBV7-2 and TRBJ2-5, with TRBD1 as a possible D gene (5 bases). Trimming stripped 2 bases from V and 5 bases from J, with 12 bases between. Germline CDR1 SGHTA, CDR2 FQGNSA. The CDR3 has 14 amino acids. The CDR3 protein is CASSLRTMGETQYF. DNA of the CDR3: TGTGCCAGCAGCTTAAGGACAATGGGGGAGACCCAGTACTTC.

The CDR3 reads CASSAGQGQQYF. The DNA for the CDR3 is TGTGCCAGCAGCGCGGGACAGGGTCAGCAGTACTTC. The chain employs TRBV9 and TRBJ2-7, with TRBD1 matching over 9 bases. Trimming took 3 bases from V and 8 from J; bases not matched to a gene: 3. CDR3 length: 12 residues. Germline CDR1 reads SGDLS; CDR2 reads YYNGEE.

This clone came up once. V and J are TRBV18 and TRBJ1-5; D call uncertain. Germline V gene data show CDR1 as KGHSH and CDR2 as LQKENI. The CDR3 contains 13 residues. Trimming stripped 3 bases from V and 4 bases from J, with 7 bases between. CDR3 region: CASSPKVNQPQHF. CDR3 DNA: TGTGCCAGCTCACCCAAGGTGAATCAGCCCCAGCATTTT.

This clone was seen more than once but under ten times. This chain connects TRBV2 to TRBJ2-1; D is unresolved. Looked up from germline, CDR1 is SNHLY and CDR2 is FYNNEI. Trimming took off 8 bases at V and 5 bases at J, with 10 bases between the two ends. The CDR3 covers 12 residues. CDR3 in amino acids: CASSAFHNEQFF. DNA for the CDR3: TGTGCCAGCTCGGCCTTCCACAATGAGCAGTTCTTC. The full variable domain, rest sourced from reference TRBV2 and TRBJ2-1, is EPEVTQTPSHQVTQMGQEVILRCVPISNHLYFYWYRQILGQKVEFLVSFYNNEISEKSEIFDDQFSVERPDGSNFTLKIRSTKLEDSAMYFCASSAFHNEQFFGPGTRLTVL.

This CDR3 is CASSSDRGPNEQFF. CDR3 coding DNA: TGTGCCAGCAGTAGCGACAGGGGGCCCAATGAGCAGTTCTTC. The J gene is TRBJ2-1, the V gene TRBV6-5, with 10 bases matching TRBD1. V lost 5 bases to trimming and J lost 6 bases; unmatched junction nucleotides: 4. The CDR3 sequence is 14 residues long. Germline V gives CDR1 MNHEY, CDR2 SVGAGI.

This chain joins TRBV2 and TRBJ1-1, with D hard to call. This CDR3 comprises 13 residues. Trimming cost V 3 bases and J 2 bases, with 7 bases left between them. In germline, CDR1 is SNHLY, CDR2 FYNNEI. CDR3 loop: CASSDYRNTEAFF. CDR3 sequence (DNA): TGTGCCAGCAGTGATTACAGAAACACTGAAGCTTTCTTT.

J is TRBJ2-3 and V is TRBV25-1, with 9 bases identical to TRBD1. Germline-derived CDR1 and CDR2 are MGHDK and SYGVNS. V dropped 6 bases and J dropped 0; count of bases not matched to a gene: 1. The CDR3 length is 14 residues. Here the CDR3 reads CASRDRGSTDTQYF. CDR3 sequence (DNA): TGTGCCAGCAGGGACAGGGGTAGCACAGATACGCAGTATTTT.

The chain uses TRBV29-1 and TRBJ2-1; maybe TRBD2 (5 bases). The V and J ends lost 6 bases and 0 bases respectively, with 9 bases between them. The CDR3 length is 13 residues. Per the germline V gene, CDR1 is SQVTM and CDR2 is ANQGSEA. DNA of the CDR3: TGCAGCGTGGGGAGCAGCTCCTACAATGAGCAGTTCTTC. This sequence encodes CSVGSSSYNEQFF.

The V gene is TRBV29-1, the J gene TRBJ2-5; D not resolved. Looked up from germline, CDR1 is SQVTM and CDR2 is ANQGSEA. This CDR3 spans 13 amino acids. V was pared by 4 bases and J by 6 bases, with 15 bases between. The CDR3, as DNA: TGCAGCGTTGGGGCTAATTCGATTCAGACCCAGTACTTC. It translates to CSVGANSIQTQYF. Full variable domain (outside the CDR3, taken from reference TRBV29-1 and TRBJ2-5): SAVISQKPSRDICQRGTSLTIQCQVDSQVTMMFWYRQQPGQSLTLIATANQGSEATYESGFVIDKFPISRPNLTFSTLTVSNMSPEDSSIYLCSVGANSIQTQYFGPGTRLLVL.

A few counts support this clone. This rearrangement joins TRBV6-5 to TRBJ1-4, with 8 bases fitting TRBD1. CDR1 MNHEY and CDR2 SVGAGI come from the germline V gene. The CDR3 runs 15 residues. Germline trimming cut 2 bases from V and 7 bases from J; bases unmatched to any gene: 6. Here the CDR3 DNA reads TGTGCCAGCAGTTACGACAGGGGTTCGGGTGAAAAACTGTTTTTT. It is translated as CASSYDRGSGEKLFF.